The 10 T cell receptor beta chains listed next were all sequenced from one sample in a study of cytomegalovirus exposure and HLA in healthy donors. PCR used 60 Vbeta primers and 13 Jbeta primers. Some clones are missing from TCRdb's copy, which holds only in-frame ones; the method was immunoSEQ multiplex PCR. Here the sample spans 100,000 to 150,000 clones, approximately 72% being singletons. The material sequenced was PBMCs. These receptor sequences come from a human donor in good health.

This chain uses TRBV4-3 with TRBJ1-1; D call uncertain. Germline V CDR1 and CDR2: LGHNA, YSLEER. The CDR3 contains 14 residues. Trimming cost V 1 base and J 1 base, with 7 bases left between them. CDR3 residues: CASSQVAGNTEAFF. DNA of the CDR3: TGCGCCAGCAGCCAAGTCGCCGGGAACACTGAAGCTTTCTTT.

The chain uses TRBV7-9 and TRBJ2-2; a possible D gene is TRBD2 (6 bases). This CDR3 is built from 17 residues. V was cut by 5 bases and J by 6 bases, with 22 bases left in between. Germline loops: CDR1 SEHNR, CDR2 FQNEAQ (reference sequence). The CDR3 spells CASSHRGVGRIPGELFF. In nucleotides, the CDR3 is TGTGCCAGCAGCCACCGGGGAGTCGGGAGAATCCCCGGGGAGCTGTTTTTT.

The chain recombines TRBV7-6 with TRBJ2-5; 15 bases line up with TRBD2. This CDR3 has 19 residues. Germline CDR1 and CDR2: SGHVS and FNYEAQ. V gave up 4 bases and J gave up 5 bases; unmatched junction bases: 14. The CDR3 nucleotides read TGTGCCAGCAGCTCTAGACCGGGACTAGCGGGGGGTGTGACGGAGACCCAGTACTTC. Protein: CASSSRPGLAGGVTETQYF. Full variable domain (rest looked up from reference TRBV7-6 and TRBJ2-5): GAGVSQSPRYKVTKRGQDVALRCDPISGHVSLYWYRQALGQGPEFLTYFNYEAQQDKSGLPNDRFSAERPEGSISTLTIQRTEQRDSAMYRCASSSRPGLAGGVTETQYFGPGTRLLVL.

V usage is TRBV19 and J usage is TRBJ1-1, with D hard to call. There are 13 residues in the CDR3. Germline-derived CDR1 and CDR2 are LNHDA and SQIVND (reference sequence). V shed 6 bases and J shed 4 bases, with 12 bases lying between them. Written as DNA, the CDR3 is TGTGCCAGTAGGAGGGCGGCGAGCACTGAAGCTTTCTTT. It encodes CASRRAASTEAFF.

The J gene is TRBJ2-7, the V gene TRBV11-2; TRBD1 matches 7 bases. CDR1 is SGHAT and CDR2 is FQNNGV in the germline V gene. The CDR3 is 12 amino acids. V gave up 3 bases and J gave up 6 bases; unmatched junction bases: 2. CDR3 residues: CASSFRTGEQYF. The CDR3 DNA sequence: TGTGCCAGCAGCTTTCGGACAGGCGAGCAGTACTTC. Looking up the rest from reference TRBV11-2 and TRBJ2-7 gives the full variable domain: EAGVAQSPRYKIIEKRQSVAFWCNPISGHATLYWYQQILGQGPKLLIQFQNNGVVDDSQLPKDRFSAERLKGVDSTLKIQPAKLEDSAVYLCASSFRTGEQYFGPGTRLTVT.

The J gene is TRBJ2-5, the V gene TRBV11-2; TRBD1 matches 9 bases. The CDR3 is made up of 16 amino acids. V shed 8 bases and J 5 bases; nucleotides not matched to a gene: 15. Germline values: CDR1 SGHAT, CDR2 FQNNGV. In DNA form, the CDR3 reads TGTGCCAGCCGCCACCGAGGGACAGGGCTGTTCGAGACCCAGTACTTC. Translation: CASRHRGTGLFETQYF. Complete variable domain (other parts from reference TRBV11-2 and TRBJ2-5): EAGVAQSPRYKIIEKRQSVAFWCNPISGHATLYWYQQILGQGPKLLIQFQNNGVVDDSQLPKDRFSAERLKGVDSTLKIQPAKLEDSAVYLCASRHRGTGLFETQYFGPGTRLLVL.

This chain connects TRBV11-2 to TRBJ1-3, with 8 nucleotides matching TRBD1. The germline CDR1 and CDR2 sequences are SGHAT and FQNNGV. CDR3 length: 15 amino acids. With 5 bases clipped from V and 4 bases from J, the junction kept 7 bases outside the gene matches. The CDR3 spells CASSPAGGNGNTIYF. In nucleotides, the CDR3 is TGTGCCAGCAGCCCTGCAGGGGGCAACGGAAACACCATATATTTT. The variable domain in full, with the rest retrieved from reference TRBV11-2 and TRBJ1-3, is EAGVAQSPRYKIIEKRQSVAFWCNPISGHATLYWYQQILGQGPKLLIQFQNNGVVDDSQLPKDRFSAERLKGVDSTLKIQPAKLEDSAVYLCASSPAGGNGNTIYFGEGSWLTVV.

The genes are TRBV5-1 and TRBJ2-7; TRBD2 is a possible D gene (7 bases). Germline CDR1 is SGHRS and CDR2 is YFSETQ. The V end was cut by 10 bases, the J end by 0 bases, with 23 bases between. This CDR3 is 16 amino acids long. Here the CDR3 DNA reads TGCGCCTCTCGGGCCGTACTAGGGGGGGGCTCCTACGAGCAGTACTTC. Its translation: CASRAVLGGGSYEQYF.

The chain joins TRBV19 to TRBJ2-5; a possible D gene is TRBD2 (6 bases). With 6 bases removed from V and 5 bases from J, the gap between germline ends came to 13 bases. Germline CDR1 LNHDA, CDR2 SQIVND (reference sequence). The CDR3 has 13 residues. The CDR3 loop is CASSGPGVETQYF. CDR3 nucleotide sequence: TGTGCCAGTAGCGGGCCGGGGGTGGAGACCCAGTACTTC.

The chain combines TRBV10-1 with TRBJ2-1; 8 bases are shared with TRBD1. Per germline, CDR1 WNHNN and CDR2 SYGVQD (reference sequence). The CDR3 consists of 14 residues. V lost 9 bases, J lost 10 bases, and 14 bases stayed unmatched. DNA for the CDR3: TGCGCCAGATCCCTGGCAGGGGGCTCAGGGGAGCAGTTCTTC. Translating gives CARSLAGGSGEQFF.